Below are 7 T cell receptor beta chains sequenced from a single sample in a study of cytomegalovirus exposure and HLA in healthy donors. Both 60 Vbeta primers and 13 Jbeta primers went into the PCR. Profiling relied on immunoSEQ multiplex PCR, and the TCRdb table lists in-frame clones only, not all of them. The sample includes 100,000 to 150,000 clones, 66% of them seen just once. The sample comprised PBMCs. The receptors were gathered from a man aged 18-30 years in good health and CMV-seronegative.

CDR3 bases: TGTGCCAGCAGGAGGACATTGACTTTGAACACTGAAGCTTTCTTT. Translation gives CASRRTLTLNTEAFF. V usage is TRBV6-5 and J usage is TRBJ1-1, with a weak D call TRBD1 (5 bases). This CDR3 has 15 amino acids. V gave up 6 bases and J gave up 0 bases, with 14 bases separating them. Germline V lookup: CDR1 MNHEY, CDR2 SVGAGI.

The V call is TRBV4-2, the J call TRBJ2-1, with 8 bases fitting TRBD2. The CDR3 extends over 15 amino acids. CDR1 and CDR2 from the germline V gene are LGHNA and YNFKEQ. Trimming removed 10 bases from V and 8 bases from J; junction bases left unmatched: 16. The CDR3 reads CATRGRGGLRDEQFF. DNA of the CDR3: TGTGCCACGCGGGGACGGGGGGGCCTCAGAGATGAGCAGTTCTTC.

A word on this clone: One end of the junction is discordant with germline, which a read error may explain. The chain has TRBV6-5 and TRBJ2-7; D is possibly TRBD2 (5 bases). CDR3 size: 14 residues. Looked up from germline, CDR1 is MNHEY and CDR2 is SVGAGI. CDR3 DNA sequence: TGTGCCAGCAGTTCAACCGGGAACTCCTACAAGCAGTACTTC. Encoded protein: CASSSTGNSYKQYF.

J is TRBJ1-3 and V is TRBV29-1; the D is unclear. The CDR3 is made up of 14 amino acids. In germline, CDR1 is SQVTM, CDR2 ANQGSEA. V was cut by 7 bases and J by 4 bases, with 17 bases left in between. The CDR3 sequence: CSASPSLVGNTIYF. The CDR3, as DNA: TGCAGCGCTAGCCCGTCATTAGTGGGAAACACCATATATTTT.

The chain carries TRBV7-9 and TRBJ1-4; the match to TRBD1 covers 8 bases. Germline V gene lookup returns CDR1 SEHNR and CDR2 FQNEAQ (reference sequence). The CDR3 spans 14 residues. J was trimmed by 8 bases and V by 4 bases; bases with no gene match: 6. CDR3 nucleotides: TGTGCCAGCAGCTCGGACAGGGTTAGGGAAAAACTGTTTTTT. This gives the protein CASSSDRVREKLFF.

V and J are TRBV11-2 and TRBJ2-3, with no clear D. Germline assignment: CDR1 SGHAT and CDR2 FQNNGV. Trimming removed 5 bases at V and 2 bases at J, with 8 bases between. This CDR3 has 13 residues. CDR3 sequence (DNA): TGTGCCAGCAGCCACGACTCCACAGATACGCAGTATTTT. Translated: CASSHDSTDTQYF.

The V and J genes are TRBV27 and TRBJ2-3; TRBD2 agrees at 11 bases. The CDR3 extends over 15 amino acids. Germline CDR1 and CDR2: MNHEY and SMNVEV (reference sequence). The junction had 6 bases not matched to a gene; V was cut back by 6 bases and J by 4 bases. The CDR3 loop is CASRFSGGAADTQYF. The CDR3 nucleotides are TGTGCCAGCAGGTTTAGCGGGGGGGCTGCAGATACGCAGTATTTT.